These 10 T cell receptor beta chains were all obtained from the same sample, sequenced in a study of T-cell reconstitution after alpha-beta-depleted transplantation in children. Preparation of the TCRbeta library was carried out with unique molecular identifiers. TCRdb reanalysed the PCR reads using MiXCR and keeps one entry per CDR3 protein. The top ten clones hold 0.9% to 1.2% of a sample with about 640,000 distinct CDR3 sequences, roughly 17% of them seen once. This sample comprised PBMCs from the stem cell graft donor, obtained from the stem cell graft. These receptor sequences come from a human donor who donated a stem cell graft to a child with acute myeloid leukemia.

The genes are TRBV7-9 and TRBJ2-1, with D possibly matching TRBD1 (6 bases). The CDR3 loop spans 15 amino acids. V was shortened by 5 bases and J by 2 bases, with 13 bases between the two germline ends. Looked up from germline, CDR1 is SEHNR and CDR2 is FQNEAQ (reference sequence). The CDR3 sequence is CASSPRGSPYNEQFF. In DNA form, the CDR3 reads TGTGCCAGCAGCCCGAGGGGGAGCCCCTACAATGAGCAGTTCTTC.

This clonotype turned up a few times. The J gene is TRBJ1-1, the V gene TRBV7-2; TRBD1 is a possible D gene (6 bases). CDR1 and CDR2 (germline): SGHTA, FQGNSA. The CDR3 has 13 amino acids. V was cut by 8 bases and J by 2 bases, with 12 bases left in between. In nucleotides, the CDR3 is TGTGCCAGCGGTGGACAGTTAAACACTGAAGCTTTCTTT. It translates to CASGGQLNTEAFF.

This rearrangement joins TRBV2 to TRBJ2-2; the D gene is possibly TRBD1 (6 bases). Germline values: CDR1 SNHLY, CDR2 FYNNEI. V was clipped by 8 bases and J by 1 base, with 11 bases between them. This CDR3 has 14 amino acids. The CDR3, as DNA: TGTGCCAGCCTGGGGACACAGAACACCGGGGAGCTGTTTTTT. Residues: CASLGTQNTGELFF. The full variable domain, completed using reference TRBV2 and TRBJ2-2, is EPEVTQTPSHQVTQMGQEVILRCVPISNHLYFYWYRQILGQKVEFLVSFYNNEISEKSEIFDDQFSVERPDGSNFTLKIRSTKLEDSAMYFCASLGTQNTGELFFGEGSRLTVL.

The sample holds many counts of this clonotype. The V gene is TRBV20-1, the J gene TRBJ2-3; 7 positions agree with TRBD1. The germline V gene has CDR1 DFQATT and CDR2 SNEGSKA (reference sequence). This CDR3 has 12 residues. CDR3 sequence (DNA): TGCAGCGGACAGGTGGGCACAGATACGCAGTATTTT. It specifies CSGQVGTDTQYF.

CDR3 nucleotides: TGCAGTGCTAGAGAGAACGGGGGGCCGAACACCGGGGAGCTGTTTTTT. Translated, it gives CSARENGGPNTGELFF. The chain couples TRBV20-1 to TRBJ2-2; maybe TRBD2 (7 bases). CDR1 DFQATT and CDR2 SNEGSKA come from the germline V gene (reference sequence). V shed 0 bases and J shed 0 bases, with 11 bases lying between them. The CDR3 is 16 amino acids.

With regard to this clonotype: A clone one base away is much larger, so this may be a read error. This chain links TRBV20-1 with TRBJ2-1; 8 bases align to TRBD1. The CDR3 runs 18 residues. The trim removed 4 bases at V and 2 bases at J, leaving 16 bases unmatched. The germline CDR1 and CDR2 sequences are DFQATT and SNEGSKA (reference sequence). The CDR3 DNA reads TGCAGTGCTATCACGCTAGATTGGGACAGGTCCACCTACAATGAGCAGTTCTTC. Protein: CSAITLDWDRSTYNEQFF.

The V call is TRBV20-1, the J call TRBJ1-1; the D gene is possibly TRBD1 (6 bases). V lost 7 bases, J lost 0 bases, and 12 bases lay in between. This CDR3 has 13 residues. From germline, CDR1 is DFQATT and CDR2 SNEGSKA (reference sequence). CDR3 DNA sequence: TGCAGTGTCGGGAGGGGGGTGAACACTGAAGCTTTCTTT. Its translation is CSVGRGVNTEAFF.

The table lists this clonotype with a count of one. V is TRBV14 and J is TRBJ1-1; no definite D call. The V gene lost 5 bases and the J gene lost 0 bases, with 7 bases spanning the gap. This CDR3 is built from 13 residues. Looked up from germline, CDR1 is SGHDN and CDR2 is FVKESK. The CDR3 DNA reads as TGTGCCAGCAGCGAAGTAGTGAACACTGAAGCTTTCTTT. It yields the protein CASSEVVNTEAFF. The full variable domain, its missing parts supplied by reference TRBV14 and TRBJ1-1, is EAGVTQFPSHSVIEKGQTVTLRCDPISGHDNLYWYRRVMGKEIKFLLHFVKESKQDESGMPNNRFLAERTGGTYSTLKVQPAELEDSGVYFCASSEVVNTEAFFGQGTRLTVV.

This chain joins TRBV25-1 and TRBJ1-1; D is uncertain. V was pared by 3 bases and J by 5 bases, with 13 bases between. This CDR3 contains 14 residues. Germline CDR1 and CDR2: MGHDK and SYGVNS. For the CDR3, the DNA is TGTGCCAGCAGTGACCTCTTAGGGTCGACTGAAGCTTTCTTT. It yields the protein CASSDLLGSTEAFF.

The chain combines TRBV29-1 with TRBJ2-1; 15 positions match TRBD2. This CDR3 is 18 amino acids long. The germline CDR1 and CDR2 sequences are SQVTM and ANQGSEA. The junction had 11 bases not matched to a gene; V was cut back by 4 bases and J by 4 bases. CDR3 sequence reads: CSVVNLPGLAGGYNEQFF. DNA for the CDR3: TGCAGCGTTGTGAATTTGCCGGGACTAGCGGGGGGATACAATGAGCAGTTCTTC.